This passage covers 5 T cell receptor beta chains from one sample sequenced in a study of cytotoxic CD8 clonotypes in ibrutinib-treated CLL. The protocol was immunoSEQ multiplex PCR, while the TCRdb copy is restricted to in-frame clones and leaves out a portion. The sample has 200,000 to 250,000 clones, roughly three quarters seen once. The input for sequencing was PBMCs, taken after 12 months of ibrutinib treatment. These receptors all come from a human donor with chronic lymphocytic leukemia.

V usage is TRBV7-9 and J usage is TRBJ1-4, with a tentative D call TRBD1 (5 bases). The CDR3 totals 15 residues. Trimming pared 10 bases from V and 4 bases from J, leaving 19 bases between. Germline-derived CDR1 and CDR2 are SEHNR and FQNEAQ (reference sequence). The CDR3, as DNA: TGTGCCATCAGACGCCTCGGGGCGCTTAATGAAAAACTGTTTTTT. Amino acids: CAIRRLGALNEKLFF.

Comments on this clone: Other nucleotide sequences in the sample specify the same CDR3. The CDR3 nucleotides are TGTGCCAGCAGTCGGACAGGGCGGGGCGAGCAGTACTTC. Translated, it gives CASSRTGRGEQYF. V and J are TRBV6-5 and TRBJ2-7; 8 bases line up with TRBD1. The ends lost 5 bases at V and 6 bases at J; junction bases unmatched: 6. Germline V CDR1 and CDR2: MNHEY, SVGAGI. This CDR3 spans 13 amino acids.

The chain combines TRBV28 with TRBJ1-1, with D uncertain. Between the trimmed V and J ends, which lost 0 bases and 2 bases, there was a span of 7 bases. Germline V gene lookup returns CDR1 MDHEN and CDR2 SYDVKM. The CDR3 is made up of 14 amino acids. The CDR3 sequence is CASSLWGPNTEAFF. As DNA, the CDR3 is TGTGCCAGCAGTTTATGGGGTCCCAACACTGAAGCTTTCTTT.

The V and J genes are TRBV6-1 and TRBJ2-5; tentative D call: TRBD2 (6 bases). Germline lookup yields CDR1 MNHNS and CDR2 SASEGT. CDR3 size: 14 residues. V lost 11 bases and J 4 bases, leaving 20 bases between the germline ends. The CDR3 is CASIREQRGETQYF. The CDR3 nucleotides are TGTGCCTCAATACGGGAGCAGCGAGGAGAGACCCAGTACTTC.

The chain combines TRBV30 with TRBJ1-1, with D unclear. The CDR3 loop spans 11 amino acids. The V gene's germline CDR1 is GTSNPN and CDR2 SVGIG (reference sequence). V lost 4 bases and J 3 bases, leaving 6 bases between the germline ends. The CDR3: CAWKSYTEAFF. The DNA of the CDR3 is TGTGCCTGGAAGAGTTACACTGAAGCTTTCTTT.